This TCR beta chain was recorded in a study of blood T cell repertoires in COVID-19. The data were produced by immunoSEQ multiplex PCR, yet TCRdb's version contains in-frame clones alone and is incomplete. The profile shows 45,000 to 50,000 clones, 65% to 90% of them singletons. The length of the CDR3 is 14 residues. V was cut by 2 bases and J by 7 bases, with 14 bases left in between. Germline values: CDR1 KGHSH, CDR2 LQKENI. The chain joins TRBV18 to TRBJ1-1; D is uncertain. Material: peripheral blood. This receptor was identified in a man aged 40-55 years with acute or convalescent COVID-19. In DNA, the CDR3 is TGTGCCAGCTCACCAGCGGGAGTGGGGAATGAAGCTTTCTTT. Amino acids: CASSPAGVGNEAFF.